These 30 T cell receptor beta chains came from one sample sequenced in a study of blood T cell repertoires in COVID-19. Using immunoSEQ multiplex PCR, the repertoire was profiled, and TCRdb retains in-frame clones only, with some absent. This table has approximately 480,000 clones, 89% appearing once. Input material: peripheral blood. These TCRs come from a man between 18 and 35 years old with COVID-19, enrolled during active disease.

The table lists this clone with a few counts. The genes are TRBV5-1 and TRBJ2-2, with 10 bases that match TRBD2. Germline V gene lookup returns CDR1 SGHRS and CDR2 YFSETQ. V gave up 2 bases and J gave up 0 bases; unmatched junction bases: 13. This CDR3 contains 20 residues. The CDR3 bases are TGCGCCAGCAGCTTTCGTGGGGCTAGCGGGAGAGTACCGAACACCGGGGAGCTGTTTTTT. Protein: CASSFRGASGRVPNTGELFF.

The rearrangement links TRBV19 to TRBJ2-3; D ambiguous. This CDR3 has 14 amino acids. The germline V and J ends were trimmed by 3 bases and 2 bases, with 9 bases remaining between them. Germline CDR1 and CDR2: LNHDA and SQIVND (reference sequence). The CDR3 sequence is CASSIGRNTDTQYF. Written as DNA, the CDR3 is TGTGCCAGTAGTATCGGCAGGAACACAGATACGCAGTATTTT.

The chain combines TRBV5-5 with TRBJ2-2, with 12 nucleotides matching TRBD2. Germline CDR1 reads SGHKS; CDR2 reads YYEKEE (reference sequence). The CDR3 is 16 amino acids. The ends lost 2 bases at V and 1 base at J; junction bases unmatched: 0. Here the CDR3 reads CASSLLAGGNTGELFF. The CDR3, as DNA: TGTGCCAGCAGCTTACTAGCGGGGGGGAACACCGGGGAGCTGTTTTTT.

The CDR3 is CATIKSSGGEKNIQYF. The CDR3 nucleotides read TGTGCCACCATCAAATCCAGCGGGGGGGAAAAAAACATTCAGTACTTC. J is TRBJ2-4 and V is TRBV14, with 10 bases identical to TRBD2. The junction had 13 bases not matched to a gene; V was cut back by 10 bases and J by 4 bases. There are 16 residues in the CDR3. Per the germline V gene, CDR1 is SGHDN and CDR2 is FVKESK.

This clone was seen a single time. The V and J genes are TRBV5-6 and TRBJ1-2; 7 nucleotides agree with TRBD1. Looked up from germline, CDR1 is SGHDT and CDR2 is YYEEEE. CDR3 length: 13 residues. J gave up 8 bases and V 3 bases, and 7 bases lay outside the gene matches. The chain's CDR3 is CASSYRAGGGYTF. CDR3 coding DNA: TGTGCCAGCAGCTATAGGGCAGGGGGAGGCTACACCTTC.

This rearrangement joins TRBV7-2 to TRBJ2-5; 13 bases fit TRBD2. The CDR3 has 16 amino acids. The V gene's germline CDR1 is SGHTA and CDR2 FQGNSA. Trimming at V came to 5 bases and at J to 4 bases, leaving 7 bases not matched to a gene. CDR3 protein: CASSPWTSGSSETQYF. The CDR3 nucleotides are TGTGCCAGCAGCCCCTGGACTAGCGGGAGTTCAGAGACCCAGTACTTC.

The chain has TRBV11-2 and TRBJ2-3; TRBD2 agrees at 14 bases. This CDR3 is built from 19 residues. The V segment lost 2 bases and the J segment 2 bases; nucleotides outside the gene matches: 9. Germline CDR1 is SGHAT and CDR2 is FQNNGV. In DNA, the CDR3 is TGTGCCAGCAGCTTAATTTCGGGGACTAGCGGGGGATACACAGATACGCAGTATTTT. Amino acid sequence: CASSLISGTSGGYTDTQYF.

This clone was seen just once. The chain carries TRBV28 and TRBJ2-1; D perhaps matches TRBD1 (6 bases). Germline CDR1 MDHEN, CDR2 SYDVKM. The V end lost 5 bases, the J end lost 9 bases, and 11 bases lay between the germline ends. This CDR3 has 12 amino acids. CDR3 protein: CASSNQGPEQFF. The CDR3 coding sequence is TGTGCCAGCAGTAATCAGGGGCCTGAGCAGTTCTTC.

The J gene is TRBJ2-1, the V gene TRBV19, with D maybe TRBD1 (5 bases). This CDR3 region has 13 residues. Germline values: CDR1 LNHDA, CDR2 SQIVND (reference sequence). Trimming removed 5 bases from V and 4 bases from J, with 9 bases in between. CDR3 DNA: TGTGCCAGTAGTGTTGACAGTTACAATGAGCAGTTCTTC. Translating gives CASSVDSYNEQFF.

J is TRBJ2-5 and V is TRBV7-9, with 8 bases aligning to TRBD2. The V gene's germline CDR1 is SEHNR and CDR2 FQNEAQ (reference sequence). The CDR3 extends over 15 amino acids. With V trimmed by 4 bases and J by 2 bases, 6 bases remained unmatched. CDR3 bases: TGTGCCAGCAGCTCCGGCGGGGGGAATCAAGAGACCCAGTACTTC. Translated, it gives CASSSGGGNQETQYF.

The rearrangement links TRBV15 to TRBJ2-7, with 14 bases aligning to TRBD2. The CDR3 covers 14 residues. Germline CDR1 is LNHNV and CDR2 is YYDKDF (reference sequence). Unmatched junction bases numbered 2, after V lost 3 bases and J lost 7 bases. The CDR3 spells CATSRGLAGEEQYF. In nucleotides, the CDR3 is TGTGCCACCAGCAGGGGACTAGCGGGGGAAGAGCAGTACTTC.

This clone showed up just once. One junction end disagrees with the germline gene, perhaps due to a read error. V usage is TRBV7-9 and J usage is TRBJ2-5; TRBD2 matches at 8 bases. There are 13 residues in the CDR3. Germline V CDR1 and CDR2: SEHNR, FQNEAQ (reference sequence). This CDR3 is CASSPIGGQAGDF. The CDR3 DNA reads TGTGCCAGCAGCCCCATAGGAGGGCAAGCGGGGGACTTC. The whole variable domain, filled in from reference TRBV7-9 and TRBJ2-5, reads DTGVSQNPRHKITKRGQNVTFRCDPISEHNRLYWYRQTLGQGPEFLTYFQNEAQLEKSRLLSDRFSAERPKGSFSTLEIQRTEQGDSAMYLCASSPIGGQAGDFGPGTRLLVL.

The chain has TRBV6-6 and TRBJ2-3, with 7 positions matching TRBD1. The CDR3 sequence is 16 residues long. V was pared by 6 bases and J by 3 bases, with 12 bases of the junction left unmatched. Per germline, CDR1 MNHNY and CDR2 SVGAGI (reference sequence). This CDR3 reads CASRNLTGNSTDTQYF. The CDR3 DNA reads TGTGCCAGCAGAAACCTGACAGGGAACTCAACAGATACGCAGTATTTT.

The V call is TRBV5-1, the J call TRBJ2-7; D perhaps matches TRBD1 (5 bases). The germline V gene has CDR1 SGHRS and CDR2 YFSETQ. This CDR3 is 12 amino acids long. V lost 5 bases, J lost 7 bases, and 13 bases lay in between. CDR3 region: CASSGALGEQYF. DNA of the CDR3: TGCGCCAGCAGTGGGGCCTTGGGGGAGCAGTACTTC. The complete variable domain, with remaining parts taken from reference TRBV5-1 and TRBJ2-7, reads KAGVTQTPRYLIKTRGQQVTLSCSPISGHRSVSWYQQTPGQGLQFLFEYFSETQRNKGNFPGRFSGRQFSNSRSEMNVSTLELGDSALYLCASSGALGEQYFGPGTRLTVT.

CDR3 residues: CASSQEITGSSTDTQYF. The CDR3 DNA sequence: TGTGCCAGCAGCCAAGAGATAACGGGGTCTAGCACAGATACGCAGTATTTT. This rearrangement joins TRBV4-2 to TRBJ2-3; TRBD2 is a possible D gene (5 bases). The CDR3 spans 17 residues. The V end lost 0 bases, the J end lost 0 bases, and 13 bases lay between the germline ends. The V gene's germline CDR1 is LGHNA and CDR2 YNFKEQ.

The rearrangement links TRBV19 to TRBJ1-2; the match to TRBD1 covers 7 bases. Trimming took 10 bases from V and 3 from J; bases not matched to a gene: 8. CDR1 and CDR2 (germline): LNHDA, SQIVND (reference sequence). The CDR3 runs to 13 residues. DNA for the CDR3: TGTGCCACCACGGAGGGGGCGGACTATGGCTACACCTTC. This encodes CATTEGADYGYTF. Based on the CDR3 plus reference TRBV19 and TRBJ1-2, the full variable domain is DGGITQSPKYLFRKEGQNVTLSCEQNLNHDAMYWYRQDPGQGLRLIYYSQIVNDFQKGDIAEGYSVSREKKESFPLTVTSAQKNPTAFYLCATTEGADYGYTFGSGTRLTVV.

A single count supports this clone. The CDR3, as DNA: TGCGCCAGCAGCTTGGGAGGATCATATAATTCACCCCTCCACTTT. Its protein product is CASSLGGSYNSPLHF. The chain combines TRBV5-1 with TRBJ1-6; D ambiguous. The germline V and J ends were trimmed by 0 bases and 4 bases, with 8 bases remaining between them. Germline V lookup: CDR1 SGHRS, CDR2 YFSETQ. This CDR3 spans 15 amino acids.

This clone appeared once. The chain uses TRBV9 and TRBJ2-2, with 10 bases identical to TRBD2. Germline CDR1 reads SGDLS; CDR2 reads YYNGEE. The CDR3 runs to 16 residues. The V gene end was trimmed by 4 bases and the J gene end by 1 base; junction bases not matched to a gene: 4. For the CDR3, the DNA is TGTGCCAGCAGCCCCCGGACTAGCGGGAACACCGGGGAGCTGTTTTTT. Protein: CASSPRTSGNTGELFF. Full variable domain (outside the CDR3, taken from reference TRBV9 and TRBJ2-2): DSGVTQTPKHLITATGQRVTLRCSPRSGDLSVYWYQQSLDQGLQFLIQYYNGEERAKGNILERFSAQQFPDLHSELNLSSLELGDSALYFCASSPRTSGNTGELFFGEGSRLTVL.

The rearrangement joins TRBV30 to TRBJ2-7, with D unresolved. The CDR3 runs 11 residues. Trimming took 2 bases from V and 6 from J, leaving 8 bases between them. Germline V gene data show CDR1 as GTSNPN and CDR2 as SVGIG (reference sequence). In DNA, the CDR3 is TGTGCCTGGAGTTTCCCGGGCGAGCAGTACTTC. As protein: CAWSFPGEQYF.

The rearrangement uses TRBV4-1 and TRBJ1-1; 9 positions agree with TRBD1. Per the germline V gene, CDR1 is MGHRA and CDR2 is YSYEKL. The junction had 2 bases not matched to a gene; V was cut back by 3 bases and J by 0 bases. CDR3 length: 15 amino acids. The CDR3 here is CASSHGQGLNTEAFF. In DNA form, the CDR3 reads TGCGCCAGCAGCCACGGACAGGGGTTGAACACTGAAGCTTTCTTT.

The rearrangement links TRBV3-1 (or the pseudogene TRBV3-2) to TRBJ1-1; 7 bases map to TRBD1. This CDR3 spans 13 amino acids. Trimming removed 4 bases from V and 6 bases from J; junction bases left unmatched: 5. CDR1 LGHDT and CDR2 YNNKEL come from the germline V gene (reference sequence). CDR3 coding DNA: TGTGCCAGCAGCCTAGACGGGACAGCTGAAGCTTTCTTT. Translation: CASSLDGTAEAFF.

The V gene is TRBV7-2, the J gene TRBJ2-2; a possible D gene is TRBD2 (5 bases). The CDR3 sequence is 16 residues long. V was clipped by 3 bases and J by 0 bases, with 11 bases between them. Per the germline V gene, CDR1 is SGHTA and CDR2 is FQGNSA. The CDR3 sequence is CASSFQRLSNTGELFF. The CDR3 DNA follows: TGTGCCAGCAGCTTCCAGCGGCTTTCGAACACCGGGGAGCTGTTTTTT.

This clone was seen a single time. V is TRBV19 and J is TRBJ2-7; 10 bases align to TRBD2. Trimming at V came to 5 bases and at J to 1 base, leaving 5 bases not matched to a gene. This CDR3 is 15 amino acids long. Germline CDR1 and CDR2: LNHDA and SQIVND (reference sequence). CDR3 sequence reads: CASSAISGGSYEQYF. For the CDR3, the DNA is TGTGCCAGTAGTGCTATTAGCGGGGGGTCCTACGAGCAGTACTTC.

This rearrangement joins TRBV15 to TRBJ2-5, with D maybe TRBD2 (7 bases). The V gene's germline CDR1 is LNHNV and CDR2 YYDKDF (reference sequence). V lost 1 base to trimming and J lost 6 bases, with 12 bases between them. There are 14 residues in the CDR3. CDR3: CATSRVGGAQTQYF. CDR3 nucleotide sequence: TGTGCCACCAGCAGAGTGGGGGGGGCGCAGACCCAGTACTTC.

The chain recombines TRBV24-1 with TRBJ2-7; D is ambiguous. The V and J ends lost 2 bases and 5 bases respectively, with 3 bases between them. The CDR3 is 11 amino acids. Germline V CDR1 and CDR2: KGHDR, SFDVKD. This CDR3 is CATSDSDEQYF. DNA of the CDR3: TGTGCCACCAGTGATTCAGACGAGCAGTACTTC.

Here the CDR3 reads CAIGGDAGYTF. The CDR3 DNA reads TGTGCCATCGGCGGGGACGCTGGCTACACCTTC. The V and J genes are TRBV5-4 and TRBJ1-2; D might be TRBD1 (5 bases). Germline V lookup: CDR1 SGHNT, CDR2 YYREEE (reference sequence). V was pared by 9 bases and J by 7 bases, with 13 bases between. The CDR3 runs 11 residues.

The V gene is TRBV13, the J gene TRBJ2-5; no clear D. Germline-derived CDR1 and CDR2 are PRHDT and FYEKMQ (reference sequence). V dropped 5 bases and J dropped 4 bases, with 11 bases sitting between them. There are 13 residues in the CDR3. The CDR3 here is CASSLLGRETQYF. For the CDR3, the DNA is TGTGCCAGCAGCCTCCTAGGCAGAGAGACCCAGTACTTC.

This clone was counted a single time. The V and J genes are TRBV19 and TRBJ2-5; TRBD2 agrees at 7 bases. The CDR3 length is 16 residues. The V segment lost 4 bases and the J segment 2 bases; nucleotides outside the gene matches: 10. The V gene's germline CDR1 is LNHDA and CDR2 SQIVND (reference sequence). The chain's CDR3 is CASSTGRDYSQETQYF. DNA for the CDR3: TGTGCCAGTAGTACCGGCCGGGACTACTCACAAGAGACCCAGTACTTC.

This chain uses TRBV12-1 with TRBJ1-5; no check of the table's D call, TRBD1, against the DNA was made. TRBV12-1 is tagged as a pseudogene. The CDR3 is 17 residues long. The CDR3 coding sequence is TGTGCCAGCAGCTTGGCATGGGGGACAGCCCAAAATCAGCCCCAGCATTTT. Residues: CASSLAWGTAQNQPQHF.

The V gene is TRBV4-2, the J gene TRBJ2-1, with TRBD2 matching 9 bases. The CDR3 length is 16 residues. Per germline, CDR1 LGHNA and CDR2 YNFKEQ. V was pared by 1 base and J by 4 bases, with 5 bases of the junction left unmatched. The CDR3 DNA reads as TGTGCCAGCAGCCAAGTAGCGGGAGACGGGTACAATGAGCAGTTCTTC. Residues: CASSQVAGDGYNEQFF.